This TCR beta chain was identified during a study of blood T cell repertoires in COVID-19. Participant ages covered about 18 to 90 years across 24 US areas. Allocation to cohorts depended on clinical history reported by the participants. Each recovered donor of Cohort 3 presented with two negative PCRs, clearance, or symptom resolution. The CDR3 is 14 amino acids. Germline CDR1 is MNHEY and CDR2 is SMNVEV (reference sequence). V gave up 3 bases and J gave up 9 bases; unmatched junction bases: 7. Clones were read by immunoSEQ multiplex PCR, and TCRdb kept only the in-frame ones, dropping some. The repertoire holds hundreds of thousands of clones, around 86% seen once, with about 1.6% in the top ten.

The receptor's source is a woman in her forties or fifties who had recovered from COVID-19. The sample consisted of PBMCs or T cells enriched from blood (not recorded which). The genes are TRBV27 and TRBJ2-7; TRBD2 matches 11 bases. For the CDR3, the DNA is TGTGCCAGCAGTTTGGCCCCGGGACTAGCGGTGCAGTACTTC. Translation gives CASSLAPGLAVQYF.